This T cell receptor (beta chain) comes out of a study of cytomegalovirus exposure and HLA in healthy donors. V was cut by 5 bases and J by 3 bases, with 16 bases left in between. Germline loops: CDR1 MDHEN, CDR2 SYDVKM. The CDR3 length is 15 residues. Notes on the study in general: A list of 150 to 200 TCR beta chains associated with cytomegalovirus was given.

This clone was seen only a few times. Its antigen is unidentified. A multiplex PCR was run with 60 Vbeta primers and 13 Jbeta primers. Repertoires were generated with immunoSEQ multiplex PCR, while TCRdb's copy carries only in-frame clones and drops some. The sample has around 130,000 clones, around 75% seen once. The clonotype comes from a woman aged 40 to 49 in good health and CMV-seropositive. The sample taken for sequencing was PBMCs. V usage is TRBV28 and J usage is TRBJ1-2; D unresolved. The CDR3 region has the DNA TGTGCCAGCAGTGGTACGCCCGGGTTGTACTATGGCTACACCTTC. As protein: CASSGTPGLYYGYTF.